The 13 T cell receptor beta chains below were found in one sample sequenced in a study of blood T cell repertoires in COVID-19. Produced via immunoSEQ multiplex PCR; TCRdb's table is partial and in-frame only. The repertoire has some 450,000 clones, 70% to 90% of them found once; the top ten carry roughly 0.87%. Sequencing was done on a sample of peripheral blood. The receptor set was obtained from a man between 18 and 35 years old with COVID-19, enrolled during active disease.

V usage is TRBV7-9 and J usage is TRBJ2-7; 7 bases line up with TRBD1. V lost 1 base and J lost 5; bases outside the gene matches: 5. Looked up from germline, CDR1 is SEHNR and CDR2 is FQNEAQ (reference sequence). The CDR3 runs to 14 residues. Here the CDR3 reads CASSLGQGSDEQYF. Here the CDR3 DNA reads TGTGCCAGCAGCTTAGGACAGGGTAGCGACGAGCAGTACTTC.

This clone has just one count. Other DNA sequences in the sample encode the same CDR3. The chain couples TRBV6-5 to TRBJ1-5, with unresolved D. The V and J ends lost 5 bases and 4 bases respectively, with 3 bases between them. The CDR3 loop spans 11 amino acids. The V gene's germline CDR1 is MNHEY and CDR2 SVGAGI. DNA for the CDR3: TGTGCCAGCAGTCTTAATCAGCCCCAGCATTTT. Amino acid sequence: CASSLNQPQHF.

This rearrangement joins TRBV5-1 to TRBJ2-3; D possibly corresponds to TRBD1 (6 bases). V lost 4 bases and J lost 4, with 22 bases in between. In germline, CDR1 is SGHRS, CDR2 YFSETQ. This CDR3 contains 17 residues. The CDR3 bases are TGCGCCAGCAGCCCCGAAGGACAGAGGCCCATAGCAGATACGCAGTATTTT. Protein sequence: CASSPEGQRPIADTQYF.

The genes are TRBV18 and TRBJ1-5; D call uncertain. Trimming pared 2 bases from V and 9 bases from J, leaving 11 bases between. Per germline, CDR1 KGHSH and CDR2 LQKENI. CDR3 length equals 13 residues. CDR3 amino acids: CASSPSEERPQHF. CDR3 bases: TGTGCCAGCTCACCAAGTGAGGAAAGGCCCCAGCATTTT. Supplemented by reference TRBV18 and TRBJ1-5, the full variable domain reads NAGVMQNPRHLVRRRGQEARLRCSPMKGHSHVYWYRQLPEEGLKFMVYLQKENIIDESGMPKERFSAEFPKEGPSILRIQQVVRGDSAAYFCASSPSEERPQHFGDGTRLSIL.

This clone was recorded only once. The rearrangement uses TRBV6-5 and TRBJ2-5; 7 positions agree with TRBD1. CDR1 is MNHEY, CDR2 SVGAGI, per germline. V lost 6 bases and J lost 5; bases outside the gene matches: 12. The CDR3 runs 15 residues. CDR3 in amino acids: CASREVGGRGETQYF. For the CDR3, the DNA is TGTGCCAGCAGAGAGGTCGGCGGCAGGGGGGAGACCCAGTACTTC.

This clone appeared once. The chain recombines TRBV29-1 with TRBJ2-2; maybe TRBD1 (5 bases). The ends were cut back, 4 bases at V and 2 bases at J, with 8 bases in the middle. CDR1 SQVTM and CDR2 ANQGSEA come from the germline V gene. This CDR3 comprises 13 residues. The CDR3, as DNA: TGCAGCGTTGCCAGGGTAAACACCGGGGAGCTGTTTTTT. This translates into CSVARVNTGELFF.

The chain joins TRBV5-8 to TRBJ1-2; 8 positions match TRBD1. CDR3 length equals 16 residues. CDR1 and CDR2 from the germline V gene are SGHTS and YDEGEE. The V and J ends lost 3 bases and 7 bases, in that order; junction bases with no gene match: 14. The CDR3 region has the DNA TGTGCCAGCAGCTCCATCGGACAGGGAGAGGGACGTGGCTACACCTTC. Amino acid sequence: CASSSIGQGEGRGYTF.

CDR3 region: CASSVPDSPYGYTF. CDR3 in DNA: TGTGCCAGCAGCGTACCGGACAGCCCCTATGGCTACACCTTC. The chain joins TRBV9 to TRBJ1-2; D may be TRBD1 (6 bases). V lost 1 base and J 4 bases, leaving 11 bases between the germline ends. CDR1 SGDLS and CDR2 YYNGEE come from the germline V gene. There are 14 residues in the CDR3.

V gene TRBV7-9 combines with J gene TRBJ2-7, with TRBD2 identical over 9 bases. Trimming at V came to 5 bases and at J to 3 bases, leaving 2 bases not matched to a gene. Germline CDR1 reads SEHNR; CDR2 reads FQNEAQ (reference sequence). The CDR3 consists of 13 residues. In nucleotides, the CDR3 is TGTGCCAGCAGCCGCGGGGGGGACTACGAGCAGTACTTC. Translation gives CASSRGGDYEQYF.

The chain has TRBV15 and TRBJ2-3; 8 bases are a match to TRBD2. The J segment lost 0 bases and the V segment lost 4 bases, leaving 6 bases of the junction unmatched. Germline loops: CDR1 LNHNV, CDR2 YYDKDF (reference sequence). The CDR3 is made up of 16 amino acids. CDR3 residues: CATSTSKRGSTDTQYF. The CDR3 DNA reads as TGTGCCACCAGCACAAGTAAGCGGGGGAGCACAGATACGCAGTATTTT. Based on the CDR3 plus reference TRBV15 and TRBJ2-3, the full variable domain is DAMVIQNPRYQVTQFGKPVTLSCSQTLNHNVMYWYQQKSSQAPKLLFHYYDKDFNNEADTPDNFQSRRPNTSFCFLDIRSPGLGDTAMYLCATSTSKRGSTDTQYFGPGTRLTVL.

The chain carries TRBV11-2 and TRBJ2-7, with 13 bases that match TRBD2. Trimming took 1 base from V and 5 from J; bases not matched to a gene: 2. The germline CDR1 and CDR2 sequences are SGHAT and FQNNGV. CDR3 size: 15 residues. The CDR3 coding sequence is TGTGCCAGCAGCTTAGGACTAGCGGGAGGAGACGAGCAGTACTTC. Amino acid sequence: CASSLGLAGGDEQYF.

A single count supports this clone. The chain uses TRBV2 and TRBJ2-1; 7 bases fit TRBD2. From germline, CDR1 is SNHLY and CDR2 FYNNEI. This CDR3 contains 15 residues. The junction had 3 bases not matched to a gene; V was cut back by 3 bases and J by 1 base. CDR3 sequence (DNA): TGTGCCAGCAGTGAGGGGGAGGGATCCTACAATGAGCAGTTCTTC. Residues: CASSEGEGSYNEQFF.

The chain joins TRBV24-1 to TRBJ2-4, with 10 bases that match TRBD1. The trim removed 6 bases at V and 8 bases at J, leaving 9 bases unmatched. Per germline, CDR1 KGHDR and CDR2 SFDVKD. The CDR3 sequence is 15 residues long. CDR3 sequence: CATSTGTGARDIQYF. The CDR3 DNA sequence: TGTGCCACCAGTACCGGGACAGGGGCCCGGGACATTCAGTACTTC.